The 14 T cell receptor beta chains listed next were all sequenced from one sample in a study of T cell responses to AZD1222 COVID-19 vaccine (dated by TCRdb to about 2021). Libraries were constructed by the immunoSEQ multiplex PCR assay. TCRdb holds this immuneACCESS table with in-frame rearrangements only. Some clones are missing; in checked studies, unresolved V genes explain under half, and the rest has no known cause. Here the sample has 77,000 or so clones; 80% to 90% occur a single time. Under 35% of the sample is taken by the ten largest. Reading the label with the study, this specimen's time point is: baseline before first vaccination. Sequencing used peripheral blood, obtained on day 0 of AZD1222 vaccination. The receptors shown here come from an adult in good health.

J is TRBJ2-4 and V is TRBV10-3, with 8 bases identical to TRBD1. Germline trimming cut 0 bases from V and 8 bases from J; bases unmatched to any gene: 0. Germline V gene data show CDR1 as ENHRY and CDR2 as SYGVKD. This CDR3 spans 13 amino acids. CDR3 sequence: CAISESDRDIQYF. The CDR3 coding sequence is TGTGCCATCAGTGAGTCGGACAGGGACATTCAGTACTTC.

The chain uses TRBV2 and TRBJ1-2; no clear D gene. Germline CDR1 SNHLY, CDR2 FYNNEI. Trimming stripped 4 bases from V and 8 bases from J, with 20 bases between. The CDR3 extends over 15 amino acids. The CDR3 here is CASSGSGRANLGYTF. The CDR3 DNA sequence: TGTGCCAGCAGTGGAAGCGGTCGGGCGAATCTGGGCTACACCTTC.

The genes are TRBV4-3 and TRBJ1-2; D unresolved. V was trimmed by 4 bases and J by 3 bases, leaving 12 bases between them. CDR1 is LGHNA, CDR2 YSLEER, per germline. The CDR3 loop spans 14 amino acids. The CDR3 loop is CASSPGAGDYGYTF. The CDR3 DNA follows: TGCGCCAGCAGCCCCGGTGCGGGAGACTATGGCTACACCTTC.

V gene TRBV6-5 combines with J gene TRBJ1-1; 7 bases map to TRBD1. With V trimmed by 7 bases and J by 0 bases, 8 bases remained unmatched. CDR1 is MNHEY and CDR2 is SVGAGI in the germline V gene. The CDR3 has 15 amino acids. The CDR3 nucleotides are TGTGCCAGCACCAAACGGACAGGTTTGAACACTGAAGCTTTCTTT. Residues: CASTKRTGLNTEAFF.

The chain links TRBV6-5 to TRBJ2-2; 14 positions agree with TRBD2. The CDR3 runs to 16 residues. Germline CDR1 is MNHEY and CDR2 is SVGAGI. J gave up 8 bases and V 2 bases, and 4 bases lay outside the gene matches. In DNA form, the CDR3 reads TGTGCCAGCAGTTACCCGGGACTAGCGGGAGCTGGGGAGCTGTTTTTT. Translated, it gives CASSYPGLAGAGELFF.

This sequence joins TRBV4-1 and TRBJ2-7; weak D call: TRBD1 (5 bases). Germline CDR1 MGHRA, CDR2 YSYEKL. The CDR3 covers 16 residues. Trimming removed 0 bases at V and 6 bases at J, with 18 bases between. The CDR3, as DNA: TGCGCCAGCAGCCAAGAGGTCGGCCCAGGGTCACTCGAGCAGTACTTC. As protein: CASSQEVGPGSLEQYF.

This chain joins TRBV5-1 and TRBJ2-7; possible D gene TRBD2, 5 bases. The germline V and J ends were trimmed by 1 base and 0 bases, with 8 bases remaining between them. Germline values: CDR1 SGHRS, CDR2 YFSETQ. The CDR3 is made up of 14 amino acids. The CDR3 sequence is CASSLLASSYEQYF. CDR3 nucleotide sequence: TGCGCCAGCAGCTTGTTAGCGAGCTCCTACGAGCAGTACTTC.

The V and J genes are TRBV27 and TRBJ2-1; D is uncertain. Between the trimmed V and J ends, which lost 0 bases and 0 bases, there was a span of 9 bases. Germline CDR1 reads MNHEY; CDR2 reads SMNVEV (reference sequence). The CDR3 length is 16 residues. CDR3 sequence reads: CASSLSQRSSYNEQFF. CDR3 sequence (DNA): TGTGCCAGCAGTTTATCGCAGCGCTCCTCCTACAATGAGCAGTTCTTC.

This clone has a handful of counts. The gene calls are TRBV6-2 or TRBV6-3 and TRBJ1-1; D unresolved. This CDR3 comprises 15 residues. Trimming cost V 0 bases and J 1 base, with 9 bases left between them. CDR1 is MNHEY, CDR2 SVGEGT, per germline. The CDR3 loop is CASSYSGYGNTEAFF. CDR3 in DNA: TGTGCCAGCAGTTACTCCGGGTACGGGAACACTGAAGCTTTCTTT.

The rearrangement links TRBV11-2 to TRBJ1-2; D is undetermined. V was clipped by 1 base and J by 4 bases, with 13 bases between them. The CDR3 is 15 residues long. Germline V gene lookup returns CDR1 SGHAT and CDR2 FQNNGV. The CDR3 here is CASSLATESGYGYTF. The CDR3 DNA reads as TGTGCCAGCAGCTTAGCAACAGAGAGCGGCTATGGCTACACCTTC.

CDR3 sequence: CASSYRGGGGTEAFF. The CDR3 DNA reads TGTGCCAGCAGTTACAGGGGAGGTGGAGGAACTGAAGCTTTCTTT. The chain links TRBV28 to TRBJ1-1; 7 bases map to TRBD1. From germline, CDR1 is MDHEN and CDR2 SYDVKM. Trimming took 4 bases from V and 5 from J; bases not matched to a gene: 10. This CDR3 is 15 amino acids long.

The DNA for the CDR3 is TGTGCCAGCAACCAGGGGGGTTATGGCTACACCTTC. It translates to CASNQGGYGYTF. This chain connects TRBV28 to TRBJ1-2; TRBD1 matches at 7 bases. There are 12 residues in the CDR3. Per germline, CDR1 MDHEN and CDR2 SYDVKM. J gave up 5 bases and V 7 bases, and 4 bases lay outside the gene matches.

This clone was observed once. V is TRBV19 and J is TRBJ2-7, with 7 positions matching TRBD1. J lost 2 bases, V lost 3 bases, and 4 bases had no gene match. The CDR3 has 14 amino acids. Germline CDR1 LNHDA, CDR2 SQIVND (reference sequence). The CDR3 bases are TGTGCCAGTAGTATGGGACAGAAACCCTACGAGCAGTACTTC. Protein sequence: CASSMGQKPYEQYF.

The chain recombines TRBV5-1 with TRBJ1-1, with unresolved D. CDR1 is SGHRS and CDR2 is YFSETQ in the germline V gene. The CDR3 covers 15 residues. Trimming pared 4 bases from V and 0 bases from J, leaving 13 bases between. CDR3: CASSPGITVNTEAFF. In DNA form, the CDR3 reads TGCGCCAGCAGCCCCGGTATCACAGTGAACACTGAAGCTTTCTTT.